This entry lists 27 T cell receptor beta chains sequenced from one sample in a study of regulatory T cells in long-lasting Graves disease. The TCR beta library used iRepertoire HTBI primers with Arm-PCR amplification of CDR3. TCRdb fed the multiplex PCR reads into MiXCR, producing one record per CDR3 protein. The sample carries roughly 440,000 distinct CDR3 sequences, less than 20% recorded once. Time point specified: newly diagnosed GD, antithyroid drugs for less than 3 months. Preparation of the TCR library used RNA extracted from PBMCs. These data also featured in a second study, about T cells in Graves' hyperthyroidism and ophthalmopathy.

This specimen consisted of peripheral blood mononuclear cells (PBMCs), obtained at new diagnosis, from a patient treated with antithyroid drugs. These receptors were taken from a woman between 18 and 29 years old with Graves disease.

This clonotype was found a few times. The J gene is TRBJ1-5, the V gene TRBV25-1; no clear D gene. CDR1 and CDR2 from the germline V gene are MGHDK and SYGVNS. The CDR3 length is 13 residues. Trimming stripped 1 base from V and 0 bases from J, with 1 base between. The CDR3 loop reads CASSEFSNQPQHF. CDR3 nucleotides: TGTGCCAGCAGTGAATTTAGCAATCAGCCCCAGCATTTT.

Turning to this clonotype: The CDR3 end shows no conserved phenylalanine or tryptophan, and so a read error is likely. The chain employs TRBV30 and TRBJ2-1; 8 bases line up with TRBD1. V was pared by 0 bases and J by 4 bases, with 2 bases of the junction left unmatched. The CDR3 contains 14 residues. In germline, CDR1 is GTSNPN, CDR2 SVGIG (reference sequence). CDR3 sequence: CAWSVGTGYNEQFV. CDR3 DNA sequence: TGTGCCTGGAGTGTAGGGACAGGTTACAATGAGCAGTTCGTC.

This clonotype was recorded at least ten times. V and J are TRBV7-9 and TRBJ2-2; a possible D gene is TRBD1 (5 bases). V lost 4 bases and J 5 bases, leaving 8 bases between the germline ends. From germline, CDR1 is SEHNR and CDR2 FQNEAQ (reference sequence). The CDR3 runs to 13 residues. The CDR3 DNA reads TGTGCCAGCAGCTCAGGGTTAACCGGGGAGCTGTTTTTT. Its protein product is CASSSGLTGELFF.

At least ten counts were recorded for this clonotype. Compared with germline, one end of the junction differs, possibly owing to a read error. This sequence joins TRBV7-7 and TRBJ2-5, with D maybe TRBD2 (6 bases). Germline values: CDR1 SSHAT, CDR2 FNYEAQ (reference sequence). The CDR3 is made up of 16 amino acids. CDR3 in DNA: TGTGCTAGCAGCTTAGCGGCGGGATCAGGGCGAGAGACCCAGTACTTC. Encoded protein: CASSLAAGSGRETQYF.

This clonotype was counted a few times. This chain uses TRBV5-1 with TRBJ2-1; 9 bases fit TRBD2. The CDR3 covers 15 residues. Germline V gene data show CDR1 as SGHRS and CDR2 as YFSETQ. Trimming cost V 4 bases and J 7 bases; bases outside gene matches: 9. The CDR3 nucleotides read TGCGCCAGCAGCCAAGTTACTAGCGGGTCAAATGAGCAGTTCTTC. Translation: CASSQVTSGSNEQFF.

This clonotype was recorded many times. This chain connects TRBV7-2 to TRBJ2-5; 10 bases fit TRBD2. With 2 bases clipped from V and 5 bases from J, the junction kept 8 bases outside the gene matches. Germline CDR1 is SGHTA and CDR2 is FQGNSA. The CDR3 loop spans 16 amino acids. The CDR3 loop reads CASSLSPSGRGETQYF. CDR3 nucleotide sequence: TGTGCCAGCAGCTTATCCCCTAGCGGGAGAGGGGAGACCCAGTACTTC.

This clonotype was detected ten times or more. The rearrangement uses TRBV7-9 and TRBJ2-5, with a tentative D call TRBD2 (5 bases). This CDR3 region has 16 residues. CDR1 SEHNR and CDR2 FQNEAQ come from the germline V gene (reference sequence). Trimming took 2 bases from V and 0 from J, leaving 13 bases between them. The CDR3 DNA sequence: TGTGCCAGCAGCTTAATAGCGAGACTTAACCAAGAGACCCAGTACTTC. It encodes CASSLIARLNQETQYF.

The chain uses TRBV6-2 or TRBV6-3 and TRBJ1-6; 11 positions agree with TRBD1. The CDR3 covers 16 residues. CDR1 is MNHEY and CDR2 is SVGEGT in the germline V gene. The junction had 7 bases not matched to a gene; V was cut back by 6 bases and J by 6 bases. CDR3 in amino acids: CASSSVGTGGNSPLHF. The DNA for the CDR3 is TGTGCCAGCAGCTCGGTGGGGACAGGGGGTAATTCACCCCTCCACTTT.

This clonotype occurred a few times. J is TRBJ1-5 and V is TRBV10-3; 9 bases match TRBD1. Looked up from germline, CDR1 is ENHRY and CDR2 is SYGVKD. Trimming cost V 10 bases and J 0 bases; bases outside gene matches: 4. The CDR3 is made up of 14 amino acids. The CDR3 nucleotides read TGTGCCACATGGGGACAGGGTAGCAATCAGCCCCAGCATTTT. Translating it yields CATWGQGSNQPQHF.

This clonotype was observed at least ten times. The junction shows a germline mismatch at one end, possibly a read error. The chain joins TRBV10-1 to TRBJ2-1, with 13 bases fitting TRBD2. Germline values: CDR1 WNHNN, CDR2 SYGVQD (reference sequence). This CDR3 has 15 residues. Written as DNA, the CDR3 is TGTGCCAGCAGCGAAACTAGCGGGAGGGCCAATGAGCAGTTCTTC. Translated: CASSETSGRANEQFF.

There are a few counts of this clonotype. CDR3 bases: TGTGCCAGCAGTGAACTGCAGATAGCCAAAAACATTCAGTACTTC. Translating gives CASSELQIAKNIQYF. The chain recombines TRBV6-1 with TRBJ2-4, with unresolved D. The CDR3 runs to 15 residues. With 2 bases removed from V and 0 bases from J, the gap between germline ends came to 8 bases. Germline assignment: CDR1 MNHNS and CDR2 SASEGT.

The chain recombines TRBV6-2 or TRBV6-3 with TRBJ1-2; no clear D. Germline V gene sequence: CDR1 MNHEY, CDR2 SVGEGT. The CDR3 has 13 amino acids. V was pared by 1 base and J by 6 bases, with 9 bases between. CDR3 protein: CASSYLGYHGYTF. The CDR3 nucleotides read TGTGCCAGCAGTTACTTGGGGTATCATGGCTACACCTTC.

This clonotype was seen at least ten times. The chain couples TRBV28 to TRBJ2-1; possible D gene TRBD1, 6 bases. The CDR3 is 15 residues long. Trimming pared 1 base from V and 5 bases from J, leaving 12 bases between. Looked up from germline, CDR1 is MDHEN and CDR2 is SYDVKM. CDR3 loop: CASSLFGQGNNEQFF. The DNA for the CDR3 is TGTGCCAGCAGTTTATTTGGGCAGGGGAACAATGAGCAGTTCTTC.

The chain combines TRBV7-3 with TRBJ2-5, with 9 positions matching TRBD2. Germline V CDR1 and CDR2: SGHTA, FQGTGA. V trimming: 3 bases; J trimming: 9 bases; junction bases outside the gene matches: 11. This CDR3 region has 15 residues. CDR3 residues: CASSFRSGSGEAQYF. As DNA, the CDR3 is TGTGCCAGCAGCTTCCGTAGCGGGAGTGGGGAGGCCCAGTACTTC.

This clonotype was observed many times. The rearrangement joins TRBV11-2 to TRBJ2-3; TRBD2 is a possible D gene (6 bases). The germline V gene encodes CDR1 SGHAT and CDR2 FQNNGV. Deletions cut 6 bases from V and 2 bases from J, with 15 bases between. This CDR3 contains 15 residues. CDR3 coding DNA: TGTGCCAGCAGGGACCTAGCGCGTCACACAGATACGCAGTATTTT. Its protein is CASRDLARHTDTQYF.

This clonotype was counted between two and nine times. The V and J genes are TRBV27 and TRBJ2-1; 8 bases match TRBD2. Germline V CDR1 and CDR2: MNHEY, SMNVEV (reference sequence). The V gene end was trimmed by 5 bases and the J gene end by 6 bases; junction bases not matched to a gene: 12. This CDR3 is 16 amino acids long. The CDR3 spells CASSIDTGTRGNEQFF. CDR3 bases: TGTGCCAGCAGTATCGACACCGGGACTAGGGGCAATGAGCAGTTCTTC.

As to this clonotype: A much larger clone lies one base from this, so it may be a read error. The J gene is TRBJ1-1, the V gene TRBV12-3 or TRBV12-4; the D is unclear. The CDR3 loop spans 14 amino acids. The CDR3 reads CASSFGRLNTEAYF. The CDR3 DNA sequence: TGTGCCAGCAGTTTTGGGCGTTTGAACACTGAAGCTTACTTT.

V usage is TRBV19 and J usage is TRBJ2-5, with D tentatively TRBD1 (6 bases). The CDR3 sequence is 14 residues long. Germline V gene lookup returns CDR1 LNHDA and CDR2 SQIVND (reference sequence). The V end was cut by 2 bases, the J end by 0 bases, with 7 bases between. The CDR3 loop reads CASSITGNQETQYF. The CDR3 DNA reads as TGTGCCAGTAGTATAACAGGGAACCAAGAGACCCAGTACTTC.

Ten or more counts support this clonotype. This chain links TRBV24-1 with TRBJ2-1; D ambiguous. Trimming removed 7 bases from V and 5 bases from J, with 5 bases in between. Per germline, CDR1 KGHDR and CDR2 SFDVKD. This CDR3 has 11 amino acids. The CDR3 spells CATSLDNEQFF. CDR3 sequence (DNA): TGTGCCACCAGCCTAGACAATGAGCAGTTCTTC.

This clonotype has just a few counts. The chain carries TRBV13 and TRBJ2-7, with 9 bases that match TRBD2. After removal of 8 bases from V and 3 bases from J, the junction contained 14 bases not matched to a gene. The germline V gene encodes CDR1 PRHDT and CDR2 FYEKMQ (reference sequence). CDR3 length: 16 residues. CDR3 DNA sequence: TGTGCCAGCGGTTCGTTCCGGGCGGGGGGGGTCTACGAGCAGTACTTC. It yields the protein CASGSFRAGGVYEQYF.

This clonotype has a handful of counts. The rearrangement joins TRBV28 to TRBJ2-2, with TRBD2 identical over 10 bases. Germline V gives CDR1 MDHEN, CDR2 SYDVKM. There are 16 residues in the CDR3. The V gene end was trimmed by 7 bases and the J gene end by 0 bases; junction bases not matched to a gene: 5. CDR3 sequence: CASTTSGTTNTGELFF. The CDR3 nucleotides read TGTGCCAGCACCACTAGCGGGACAACGAACACCGGGGAGCTGTTTTTT.

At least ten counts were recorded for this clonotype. The CDR3 loop is CASSLYFGTIKEQFF. DNA of the CDR3: TGTGCCAGCAGTTTATACTTCGGGACTATAAAGGAGCAGTTCTTC. The chain joins TRBV28 to TRBJ2-1; 7 bases match TRBD2. From germline, CDR1 is MDHEN and CDR2 SYDVKM. The CDR3 runs 15 residues. J was trimmed by 10 bases and V by 1 base; bases with no gene match: 10.

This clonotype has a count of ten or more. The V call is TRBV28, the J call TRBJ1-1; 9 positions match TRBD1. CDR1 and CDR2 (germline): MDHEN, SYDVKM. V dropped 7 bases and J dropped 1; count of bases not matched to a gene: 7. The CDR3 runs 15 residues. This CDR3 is CASTPPGQGNTEAFF. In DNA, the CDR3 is TGTGCCAGCACCCCGCCGGGACAGGGGAACACTGAAGCTTTCTTT.

CDR3 amino acids: CASSQSRGPDSPLHF. The CDR3 nucleotides read TGTGCCAGCAGCCAGTCGAGGGGTCCGGATTCACCCCTCCACTTT. This rearrangement joins TRBV3-1 to TRBJ1-6; possible D gene TRBD1, 5 bases. The CDR3 totals 15 residues. Germline-derived CDR1 and CDR2 are LGHDT and YNNKEL (reference sequence). V lost 3 bases, J lost 8 bases, and 14 bases lay in between.

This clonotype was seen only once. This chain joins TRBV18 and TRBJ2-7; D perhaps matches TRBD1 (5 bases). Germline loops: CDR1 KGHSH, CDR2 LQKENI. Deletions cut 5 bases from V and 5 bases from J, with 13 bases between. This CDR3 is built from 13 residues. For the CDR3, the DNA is TGTGCCAGCTCAGAAACAGGTAAGGACGAGCAGTACTTC. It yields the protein CASSETGKDEQYF.

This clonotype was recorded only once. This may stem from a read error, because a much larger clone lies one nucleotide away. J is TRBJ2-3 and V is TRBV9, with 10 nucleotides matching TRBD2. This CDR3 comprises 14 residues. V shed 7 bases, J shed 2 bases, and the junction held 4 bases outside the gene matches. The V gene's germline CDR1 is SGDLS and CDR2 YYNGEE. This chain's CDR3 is CASQREGPTDTQYF. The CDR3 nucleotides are TGTGCCAGCCAGCGGGAGGGACCCACAGATACGCAGTATTTT.

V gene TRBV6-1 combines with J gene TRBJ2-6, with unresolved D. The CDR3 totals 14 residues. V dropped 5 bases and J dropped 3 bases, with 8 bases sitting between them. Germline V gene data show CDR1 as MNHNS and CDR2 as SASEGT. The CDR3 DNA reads TGTGCCAGCAGTCCCAACGATGGGGCCAACGTCCTGACTTTC. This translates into CASSPNDGANVLTF.